Below are 29 T cell receptor beta chains sequenced from a single sample in a study of blood T cell repertoires in COVID-19. The table came from immunoSEQ multiplex PCR; TCRdb's copy has only in-frame clones and leaves some out. This table holds about 170,000 clones, just over 85% found once. Material for sequencing was peripheral blood. Receptors originate from a man aged 50 or older with active or convalescent COVID-19.

This chain joins TRBV13 and TRBJ2-5; 12 positions match TRBD2. Germline CDR1 is PRHDT and CDR2 is FYEKMQ (reference sequence). CDR3 length: 16 residues. V lost 1 base to trimming and J lost 2 bases; unmatched junction nucleotides: 2. CDR3 sequence (DNA): TGTGCCAGCAGCTTAGCTAGCGGGAGGGCTCAAGAGACCCAGTACTTC. Translating gives CASSLASGRAQETQYF.

The chain joins TRBV11-2 to TRBJ2-2, with 9 bases fitting TRBD2. This CDR3 region has 16 residues. J lost 3 bases, V lost 5 bases, and 7 bases had no gene match. Per the germline V gene, CDR1 is SGHAT and CDR2 is FQNNGV. The CDR3 DNA reads as TGTGCCAGCAGCCCACCGGGACTAGCCTACACCGGGGAGCTGTTTTTT. Its protein is CASSPPGLAYTGELFF.

The chain has TRBV12-3 or TRBV12-4 and TRBJ1-5; 7 bases map to TRBD1. Trimming removed 5 bases from V and 5 bases from J; junction bases left unmatched: 3. CDR3 length: 13 residues. DNA of the CDR3: TGTGCCAGCAGTCTCGACAGGGATCAGCCCCAGCATTTT. Its translation: CASSLDRDQPQHF.

V usage is TRBV18 and J usage is TRBJ2-1; 8 nucleotides match TRBD2. Germline CDR1 and CDR2: KGHSH and LQKENI. V shed 3 bases and J 8 bases; nucleotides not matched to a gene: 3. The CDR3 runs to 13 residues. CDR3 residues: CASSPGLADEQFF. The CDR3 region has the DNA TGTGCCAGCTCACCTGGACTAGCCGATGAGCAGTTCTTC.

The V and J genes are TRBV9 and TRBJ1-2; D may be TRBD1 (5 bases). The CDR3 extends over 12 amino acids. V was cut by 8 bases and J by 4 bases, with 12 bases left in between. Germline V gene sequence: CDR1 SGDLS, CDR2 YYNGEE. In DNA, the CDR3 is TGTGCCAGTGCGACAGTTGGCTATGGCTACACCTTC. Its protein product is CASATVGYGYTF.

The chain uses TRBV15 and TRBJ1-3; no reliable D call. V was clipped by 4 bases and J by 0 bases, with 13 bases between them. Germline V gene data show CDR1 as LNHNV and CDR2 as YYDKDF (reference sequence). This CDR3 spans 16 amino acids. The CDR3 is CATSTPFGVSGNTIYF. The CDR3 DNA is TGTGCCACCAGCACACCTTTCGGGGTCTCTGGAAACACCATATATTTT.

The V call is TRBV28, the J call TRBJ1-1; unclear D gene. This CDR3 is 14 amino acids long. V was cut by 5 bases and J by 4 bases, with 14 bases left in between. Germline CDR1 and CDR2: MDHEN and SYDVKM. CDR3 nucleotide sequence: TGTGCCAGCAGTCCTTTCGGTGGTGGCACTGAAGCTTTCTTT. Its translation: CASSPFGGGTEAFF.

The V gene is TRBV2, the J gene TRBJ2-3; the match to TRBD2 covers 13 bases. From germline, CDR1 is SNHLY and CDR2 FYNNEI. This CDR3 spans 14 amino acids. The J segment lost 9 bases and the V segment lost 6 bases, leaving 6 bases of the junction unmatched. The CDR3 here is CASRKGTSGATQYF. The CDR3 region has the DNA TGTGCCAGCAGGAAAGGGACTAGCGGGGCCACGCAGTATTTT.

The rearrangement uses TRBV6-5 and TRBJ1-2, with unresolved D. V dropped 1 base and J dropped 7 bases, with 16 bases sitting between them. Per the germline V gene, CDR1 is MNHEY and CDR2 is SVGAGI. The CDR3 runs to 15 residues. CDR3 residues: CASSYLGPQLPGYTF. CDR3 nucleotides: TGTGCCAGCAGTTACTTGGGCCCCCAGCTCCCTGGCTACACCTTC.

J is TRBJ2-1 and V is TRBV7-2, with 16 bases identical to TRBD2. Germline V gene data show CDR1 as SGHTA and CDR2 as FQGNSA. V lost 5 bases, J lost 0 bases, and 7 bases stayed unmatched. This CDR3 is 19 amino acids long. The CDR3 DNA reads as TGTGCCAGCAGCCCTACGGGACTAGCGGGGGGGAGCTCCTACAATGAGCAGTTCTTC. It yields the protein CASSPTGLAGGSSYNEQFF.

This chain links TRBV15 with TRBJ1-5, with D uncertain. Germline V CDR1 and CDR2: LNHNV, YYDKDF (reference sequence). This CDR3 has 14 residues. Trimming pared 0 bases from V and 2 bases from J, leaving 5 bases between. The CDR3 bases are TGTGCCACCAGCAGAGATATAGGCAATCAGCCCCAGCATTTT. Encoded protein: CATSRDIGNQPQHF.

In its sample, this clone was seen a few times. The V gene is TRBV14, the J gene TRBJ2-7; 10 positions match TRBD1. The CDR3 contains 16 residues. V was clipped by 4 bases and J by 6 bases; unmatched bases: 12. Germline assignment: CDR1 SGHDN and CDR2 FVKESK. CDR3 nucleotides: TGTGCCAGCAGCCCAGAGAGGGGGACAGGGGCGGCCGAGCAGTACTTC. It yields the protein CASSPERGTGAAEQYF. The full variable domain, its missing parts supplied by reference TRBV14 and TRBJ2-7, is EAGVTQFPSHSVIEKGQTVTLRCDPISGHDNLYWYRRVMGKEIKFLLHFVKESKQDESGMPNNRFLAERTGGTYSTLKVQPAELEDSGVYFCASSPERGTGAAEQYFGPGTRLTVT.

V gene TRBV4-2 combines with J gene TRBJ2-1, with 7 bases lining up with TRBD2. This CDR3 region has 17 residues. V shed 0 bases and J 2 bases; nucleotides not matched to a gene: 7. The germline V gene has CDR1 LGHNA and CDR2 YNFKEQ. In DNA form, the CDR3 reads TGTGCCAGCAGCCAAGAGCTGGCTAGCGGAGCCTACAATGAGCAGTTCTTC. It specifies CASSQELASGAYNEQFF.

The rearrangement links TRBV28 to TRBJ2-1, with 11 bases fitting TRBD2. The V gene end was trimmed by 8 bases and the J gene end by 8 bases; junction bases not matched to a gene: 17. The CDR3 has 17 amino acids. Germline V gene sequence: CDR1 MDHEN, CDR2 SYDVKM. The CDR3 here is CASLLAASGRKGDEQFF. Here the CDR3 DNA reads TGTGCCAGCCTCTTGGCGGCTAGCGGGAGGAAGGGGGATGAGCAGTTCTTC.

The CDR3 sequence is CASSPPDSTYEQYF. The CDR3 DNA follows: TGTGCCAGCTCACCACCGGACTCAACCTACGAGCAGTACTTC. V usage is TRBV18 and J usage is TRBJ2-7; D perhaps matches TRBD2 (5 bases). Germline assignment: CDR1 KGHSH and CDR2 LQKENI. V lost 0 bases to trimming and J lost 2 bases, with 8 bases between them. The CDR3 runs 14 residues.

The gene calls are TRBV29-1 and TRBJ1-2; no definite D call. CDR1 is SQVTM and CDR2 is ANQGSEA in the germline V gene. This CDR3 is 12 amino acids long. V shed 4 bases and J shed 4 bases, with 10 bases lying between them. The CDR3 reads CSVAGIGYGYTF. The DNA of the CDR3 is TGCAGCGTTGCGGGTATAGGCTATGGCTACACCTTC.

The chain carries TRBV6-6 and TRBJ2-7, with TRBD1 identical over 8 bases. J lost 6 bases, V lost 5 bases, and 3 bases had no gene match. The CDR3 consists of 12 residues. Germline values: CDR1 MNHNY, CDR2 SVGAGI (reference sequence). The CDR3 DNA sequence: TGTGCCAGCAGTCGGGGACAGGCCGAGCAGTACTTC. It yields the protein CASSRGQAEQYF.

J is TRBJ1-2 and V is TRBV9; D not resolved. This CDR3 region has 12 residues. The germline V gene encodes CDR1 SGDLS and CDR2 YYNGEE. V was clipped by 1 base and J by 1 base, with 2 bases between them. This chain's CDR3 is CASSVYNYGYTF. The CDR3 DNA sequence: TGTGCCAGCAGCGTATATAACTATGGCTACACCTTC.

The chain carries TRBV30 and TRBJ2-1; the match to TRBD2 covers 11 bases. The V gene's germline CDR1 is GTSNPN and CDR2 SVGIG (reference sequence). CDR3 length: 13 residues. The V segment lost 0 bases and the J segment 15 bases; nucleotides outside the gene matches: 7. CDR3 DNA: TGTGCCTGGAGTGTATCGGCAGGGACTAGCGGGTTCTTC. The encoded protein is CAWSVSAGTSGFF.

This chain uses TRBV5-3 with TRBJ1-2, with 8 bases lining up with TRBD1. TRBV5-3 is given ORF status, its function remaining uncertain. The V and J ends lost 4 bases and 5 bases, in that order; junction bases with no gene match: 10. The CDR3 sequence is 15 residues long. CDR3 loop: CARSLGQGIEYGYTF. In nucleotides, the CDR3 is TGTGCCAGAAGCCTCGGACAGGGTATCGAGTATGGCTACACCTTC.

V usage is TRBV30 and J usage is TRBJ1-4; 9 bases are a match to TRBD1. The CDR3 spans 13 residues. With V trimmed by 7 bases and J by 7 bases, 7 bases remained unmatched. Germline V gene sequence: CDR1 GTSNPN, CDR2 SVGIG (reference sequence). CDR3 amino acids: CASWTGEREKLFF. CDR3 in DNA: TGTGCCTCCTGGACAGGGGAGCGTGAAAAACTGTTTTTT.

The chain links TRBV12-3 or TRBV12-4 to TRBJ2-7; D may be TRBD2 (5 bases). V was pared by 3 bases and J by 6 bases, with 12 bases between. The CDR3 contains 13 residues. This CDR3 is CASSLGVGVEQYF. The CDR3 DNA reads as TGTGCCAGCAGTTTGGGTGTGGGAGTCGAGCAGTACTTC.

In DNA, the CDR3 is TGTGCCAGCAGCACCACCACAGGGAGGGGGTTGAATGAGCAGTTCTTC. It is translated as CASSTTTGRGLNEQFF. This chain joins TRBV5-6 and TRBJ2-1; maybe TRBD2 (7 bases). CDR1 and CDR2 from the germline V gene are SGHDT and YYEEEE. V was shortened by 4 bases and J by 7 bases, with 21 bases between the two germline ends. The CDR3 contains 16 residues.

V and J are TRBV15 and TRBJ1-1; TRBD1 agrees at 8 bases. Germline lookup yields CDR1 LNHNV and CDR2 YYDKDF (reference sequence). The CDR3 sequence is 15 residues long. V trimming: 1 base; J trimming: 5 bases; junction bases outside the gene matches: 6. CDR3 loop: CATSRAITGGTEAFF. DNA of the CDR3: TGTGCCACCAGCAGAGCCATAACAGGGGGAACTGAAGCTTTCTTT.

This chain uses TRBV2 with TRBJ1-3, with a weak D call TRBD1 (6 bases). CDR3 size: 14 residues. Per the germline V gene, CDR1 is SNHLY and CDR2 is FYNNEI. Trimming cost V 5 bases and J 8 bases, with 16 bases left between them. CDR3 nucleotide sequence: TGTGCCAGCAGTCAACAGGGAGCTGGCGACACCATATATTTT. Its protein is CASSQQGAGDTIYF.

The chain employs TRBV6-5 and TRBJ2-1; D possibly corresponds to TRBD2 (6 bases). The CDR3 sequence is 15 residues long. Trimming removed 4 bases from V and 2 bases from J, with 12 bases in between. From germline, CDR1 is MNHEY and CDR2 SVGAGI. The CDR3 DNA sequence: TGTGCCAGCAGTTTGGCGGGACCGACCTACAATGAGCAGTTCTTC. This gives the protein CASSLAGPTYNEQFF.

This rearrangement joins TRBV27 to TRBJ1-2; 8 bases fit TRBD1. Germline V CDR1 and CDR2: MNHEY, SMNVEV (reference sequence). The length of the CDR3 is 15 residues. Trimming at V came to 6 bases and at J to 2 bases, leaving 8 bases not matched to a gene. The CDR3 coding sequence is TGTGCCAGCAGCCTCAGGACAGGGACGAACTATGGCTACACCTTC. Its protein product is CASSLRTGTNYGYTF.

The chain has TRBV19 and TRBJ2-1; the D gene is possibly TRBD2 (7 bases). Per germline, CDR1 LNHDA and CDR2 SQIVND (reference sequence). This CDR3 is built from 16 residues. V was trimmed by 3 bases and J by 5 bases, leaving 17 bases between them. CDR3 coding DNA: TGTGCCAGTAGTATGTTAGGGGGGGGACGCCACAATGAGCAGTTCTTC. Translated, it gives CASSMLGGGRHNEQFF.

This sequence joins TRBV12-3 or TRBV12-4 and TRBJ1-1; 7 bases line up with TRBD1. V shed 1 base, J shed 8 bases, and the junction held 4 bases outside the gene matches. CDR3 length equals 13 residues. CDR3 sequence: CASSLGHRGEAFF. Here the CDR3 DNA reads TGTGCCAGCAGTTTAGGGCACAGGGGAGAAGCTTTCTTT.